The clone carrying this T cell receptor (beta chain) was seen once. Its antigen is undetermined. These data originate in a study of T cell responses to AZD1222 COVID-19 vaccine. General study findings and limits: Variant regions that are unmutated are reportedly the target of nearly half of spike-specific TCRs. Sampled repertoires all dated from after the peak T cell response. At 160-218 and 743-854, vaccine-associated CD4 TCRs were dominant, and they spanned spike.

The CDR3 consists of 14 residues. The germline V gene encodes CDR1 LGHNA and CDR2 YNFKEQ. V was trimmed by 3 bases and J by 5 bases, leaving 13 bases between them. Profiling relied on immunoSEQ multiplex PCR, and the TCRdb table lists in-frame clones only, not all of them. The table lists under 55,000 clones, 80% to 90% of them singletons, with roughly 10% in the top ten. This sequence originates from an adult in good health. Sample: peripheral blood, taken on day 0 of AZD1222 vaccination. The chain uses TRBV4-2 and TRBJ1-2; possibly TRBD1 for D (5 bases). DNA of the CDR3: TGTGCCAGCAGCCAGGCTCAGGGAGAGTATGGCTACACCTTC. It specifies CASSQAQGEYGYTF.